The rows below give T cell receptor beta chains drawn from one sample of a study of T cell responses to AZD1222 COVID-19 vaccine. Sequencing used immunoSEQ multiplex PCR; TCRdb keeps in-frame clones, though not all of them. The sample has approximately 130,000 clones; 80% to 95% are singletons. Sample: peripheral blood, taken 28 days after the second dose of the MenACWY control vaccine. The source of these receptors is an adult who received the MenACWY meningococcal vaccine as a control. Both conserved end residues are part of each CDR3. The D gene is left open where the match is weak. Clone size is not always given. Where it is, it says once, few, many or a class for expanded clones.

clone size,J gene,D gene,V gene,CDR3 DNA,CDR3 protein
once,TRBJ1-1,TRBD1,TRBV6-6,TGTGCCAGCAGACCTCTCGGGACAGGGGGCGTTGAAGCTTTCTTT,CASRPLGTGGVEAFF
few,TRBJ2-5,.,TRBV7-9,TGTGCCAGCAGCCCAACACTCGAACAGGTCACTCGGGAGACCCAGTACTTC,CASSPTLEQVTRETQYF
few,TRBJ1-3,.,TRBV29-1,TGCAGCGTTGAGGGCTCCCCGAACACCATATATTTT,CSVEGSPNTIYF
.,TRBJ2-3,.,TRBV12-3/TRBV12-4,TGTGCCAGCAGTTTAAGAAGCCCAGATACGCAGTATTTT,CASSLRSPDTQYF
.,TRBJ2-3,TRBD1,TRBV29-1,TGCAGCGTTGCGGTAGACAGGGTCGGCACAGATACGCAGTATTTT,CSVAVDRVGTDTQYF
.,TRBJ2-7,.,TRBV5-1,TGCGCCAGCAGCTTGGATACTTACTACGAGCAGTACTTC,CASSLDTYYEQYF
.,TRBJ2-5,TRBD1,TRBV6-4,TGTGCCAGCAGTGAATACGCCGGGACAGGAGAGACCCAGTACTTC,CASSEYAGTGETQYF
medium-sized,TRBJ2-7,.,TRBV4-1,TGCGCCAGCAGCCCATCACTTGGGGGTTCACACCCGCAGTACTTC,CASSPSLGGSHPQYF
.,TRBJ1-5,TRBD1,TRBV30,TGTGCCTGGAGTCATAGACAGGGGCCTTCCATTAGCAATCAGCCCCAGCATTTT,CAWSHRQGPSISNQPQHF
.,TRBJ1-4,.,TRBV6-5,TGTGCCAGCAGTCCCCGAGTAGGGGCTAATGAAAAACTGTTTTTT,CASSPRVGANEKLFF
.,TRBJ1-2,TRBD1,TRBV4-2,TGTGCCAGCAGCCAAGAACTCCGGCCAGGGGGAGGCGGCTACACCTTC,CASSQELRPGGGGYTF
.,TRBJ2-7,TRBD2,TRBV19,TGTGCCAGTAGGCAGCGGGAGGGCCGCGAGCAGTACTTC,CASRQREGREQYF
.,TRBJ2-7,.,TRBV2,TGTGCCAGCCGCTCGGAGTCCTACGAGCAGTACTTC,CASRSESYEQYF
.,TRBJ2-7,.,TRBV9,TGTGCCAGCAGCCCCTTACCCGGGAGTAATTACGAGCAGTACTTC,CASSPLPGSNYEQYF
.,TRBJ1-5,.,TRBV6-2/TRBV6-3,TGTGCCAGCAGTTACGCCGGGGGGCCCCAGCATTTT,CASSYAGGPQHF
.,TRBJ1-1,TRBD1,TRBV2,TGTGCCAGCAGAAGACAGGGGGCTTTGAACACTGAAGCTTTCTTT,CASRRQGALNTEAFF
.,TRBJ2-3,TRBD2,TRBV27,TGTGCCAGCAGTACCTTAGGGGCGGGAGGGCTAGATACGCAGTATTTT,CASSTLGAGGLDTQYF
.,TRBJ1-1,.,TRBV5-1,TGCGCCAGCAGCTTGCTGGGGACGAACACTGAAGCTTTCTTT,CASSLLGTNTEAFF
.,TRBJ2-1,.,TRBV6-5,TGTGCCAGCAGACCCTTGGGCTCCTACAATGAGCAGTTCTTC,CASRPLGSYNEQFF
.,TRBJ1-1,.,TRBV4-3,TGCGCCAGCAGCCCGGGGGCAGGAGTGACTGAAGCTTTCTTT,CASSPGAGVTEAFF
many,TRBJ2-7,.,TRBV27,TGTGCCAGCAGTCCCTTTGGGGACAATAACCACGAGCAGTACTTC,CASSPFGDNNHEQYF
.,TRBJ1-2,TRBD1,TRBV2,TGTGCCAGAACCGGGGACAGGGCCCATGGCTACACCTTC,CARTGDRAHGYTF
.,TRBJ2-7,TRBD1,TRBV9,TGTGCCAGCAGCGTAGCTTGGGACAGGGGTACCTACGAGCAGTACTTC,CASSVAWDRGTYEQYF
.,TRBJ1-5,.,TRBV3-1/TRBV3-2,TGTGCCTGCCCTGGGCCCCAGCATTTT,CACPGPQHF
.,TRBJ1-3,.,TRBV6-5,TGTGCCAGCAGTTACTCGGGTTCTCGAAACACCATATATTTT,CASSYSGSRNTIYF
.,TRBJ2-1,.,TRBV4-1,TGCGCCAGCAGCCGAAGGGAGACCTACAATGAGCAGTTCTTC,CASSRRETYNEQFF
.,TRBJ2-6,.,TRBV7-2,.,CASSFGPGAGANVLTF
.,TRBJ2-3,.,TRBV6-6,TGTGCCAGCAGTTACGTACCTGATACGCAGTATTTT,CASSYVPDTQYF
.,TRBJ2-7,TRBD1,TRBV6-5,TGTGCCAGCAGGGATTCCGGGACAGGGGGCTACGAGCAGTACTTC,CASRDSGTGGYEQYF
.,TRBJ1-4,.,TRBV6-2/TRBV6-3,TGTGCCAGCAGTTTGACACGGGCAACTAATGAAAAACTGTTTTTT,CASSLTRATNEKLFF
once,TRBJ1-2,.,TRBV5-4,TGTGCCAGCAGCCTCAGACAAGGCTACACCTTC,CASSLRQGYTF
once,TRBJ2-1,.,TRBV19,TGTGCCAGTAGTAGCAGGGGGGCTTCGATTGGTGAGCAGTTCTTC,CASSSRGASIGEQFF
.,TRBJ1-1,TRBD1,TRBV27,TGTGCCAGCAGTTCACAGGGGTGGAACACTGAAGCTTTCTTT,CASSSQGWNTEAFF
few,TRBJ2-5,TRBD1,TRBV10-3,TGTGCCATCAGTACGACAGGGGAAGAGACCCAGTACTTC,CAISTTGEETQYF
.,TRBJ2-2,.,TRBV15,TGTGCCACCAGCGACGAGCCTTGGGGGGGGCGCACCGGGGAGCTGTTTTTT,CATSDEPWGGRTGELFF
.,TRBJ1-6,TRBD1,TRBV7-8,TGTGCCAGCAGCTTTTTCAGGGGGCGCCCCTCCTATAATTCACCCCTCCACTTT,CASSFFRGRPSYNSPLHF
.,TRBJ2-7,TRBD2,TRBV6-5,TGTGCCAGCAGCCCCGGGGGGGAGGGCCTCTACGAGCAGTACTTC,CASSPGGEGLYEQYF